This TCR beta chain was retrieved from a study of blood T cells in healthy people across ages. This clonotype was seen only a few times. A J-beta primer mix and a sample-barcoded 5' primer were used in a second PCR of about 7 to 12 cycles. TCRdb called the 5' RACE reads again in MiXCR, with one record for every CDR3 protein. Here the sample spans roughly 860,000 distinct CDR3 sequences, around 62% being singletons. In germline, CDR1 is MNHEY, CDR2 SVGAGI. With 5 bases clipped from V and 7 bases from J, the junction kept 3 bases outside the gene matches. The CDR3 contains 12 residues. The TCR originated in a man aged 25 to 45 in good health. This rearrangement joins TRBV6-5 to TRBJ2-3; 7 bases map to TRBD1. Input material: blood. CDR3: CASSQGVNTQYF. Written as DNA, the CDR3 is TGTGCCAGCAGTCAGGGGGTAAATACGCAGTATTTT.